This T cell receptor beta chain comes out of a study of shared clonotypes between healthy human individuals. Findings and caveats of the study: Naive CD4 clonotypes overlapped across a few donors at roughly 5%. Generation probability values for non-shared clonotypes were lower than those for clonotypes shared by all four donors.

Profiled with immunoSEQ multiplex PCR; TCRdb holds only in-frame clones, not every one. The table records 1,400,000 or so clones, approximately 98.5% of them present only once. This CDR3 region has 14 residues. CDR1 and CDR2 (germline): SGHRS, YFSETQ. With 4 bases removed from V and 7 bases from J, the gap between germline ends came to 15 bases. As regards this clone: The antigen remains undetermined.

This chain joins TRBV5-1 and TRBJ2-1, with D perhaps being TRBD1 or TRBD2 (5 bases each). This TCR came from a young man in good health. The sequenced material came from naive CD4+ T cells sorted from blood. The sample's subset: CD45RA+ positively selected. CDR3 bases: TGCGCCAGCAGCGGGACCGCGGCTGAAAATGAGCAGTTCTTC. Protein sequence: CASSGTAAENEQFF.